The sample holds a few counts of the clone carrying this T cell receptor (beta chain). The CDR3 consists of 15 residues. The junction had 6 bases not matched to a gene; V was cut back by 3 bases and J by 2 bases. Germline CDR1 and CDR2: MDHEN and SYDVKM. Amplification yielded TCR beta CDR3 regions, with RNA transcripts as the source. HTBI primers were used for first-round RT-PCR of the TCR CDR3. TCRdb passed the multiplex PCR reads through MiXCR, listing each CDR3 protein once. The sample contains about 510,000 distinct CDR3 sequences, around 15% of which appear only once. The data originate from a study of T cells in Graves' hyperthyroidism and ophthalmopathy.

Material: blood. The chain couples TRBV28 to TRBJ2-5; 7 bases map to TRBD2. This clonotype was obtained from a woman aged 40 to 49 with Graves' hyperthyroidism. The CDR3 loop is CASSLGGVRQETQYF. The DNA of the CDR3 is TGTGCCAGCAGTTTGGGAGGGGTAAGGCAAGAGACCCAGTACTTC. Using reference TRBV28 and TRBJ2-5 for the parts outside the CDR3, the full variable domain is DVKVTQSSRYLVKRTGEKVFLECVQDMDHENMFWYRQDPGLGLRLIYFSYDVKMKEKGDIPEGYSVSREKKERFSLILESASTNQTSMYLCASSLGGVRQETQYFGPGTRLLVL.